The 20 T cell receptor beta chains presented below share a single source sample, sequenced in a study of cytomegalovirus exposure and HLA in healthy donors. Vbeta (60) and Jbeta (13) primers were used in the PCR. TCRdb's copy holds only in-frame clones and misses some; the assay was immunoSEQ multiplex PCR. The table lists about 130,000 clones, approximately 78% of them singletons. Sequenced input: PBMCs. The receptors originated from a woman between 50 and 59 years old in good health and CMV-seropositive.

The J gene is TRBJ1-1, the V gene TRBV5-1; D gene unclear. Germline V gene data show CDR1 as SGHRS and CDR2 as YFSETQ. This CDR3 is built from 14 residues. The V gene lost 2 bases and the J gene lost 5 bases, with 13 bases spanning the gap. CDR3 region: CASSFFTGSTEAFF. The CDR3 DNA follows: TGCGCCAGCAGCTTTTTCACGGGGTCTACTGAAGCTTTCTTT. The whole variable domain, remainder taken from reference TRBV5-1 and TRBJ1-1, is KAGVTQTPRYLIKTRGQQVTLSCSPISGHRSVSWYQQTPGQGLQFLFEYFSETQRNKGNFPGRFSGRQFSNSRSEMNVSTLELGDSALYLCASSFFTGSTEAFFGQGTRLTVV.

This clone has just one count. The DNA of the CDR3 is TGTGCCAGTAGCCCCATCGGGTCGGAAGTGCGGGGAACACAGTACTTC. Encoded protein: CASSPIGSEVRGTQYF. The chain combines TRBV19 with TRBJ2-7; the D gene is possibly TRBD2 (6 bases). Germline CDR1 and CDR2: LNHDA and SQIVND (reference sequence). The CDR3 consists of 16 residues. V was trimmed by 6 bases and J by 10 bases, leaving 28 bases between them.

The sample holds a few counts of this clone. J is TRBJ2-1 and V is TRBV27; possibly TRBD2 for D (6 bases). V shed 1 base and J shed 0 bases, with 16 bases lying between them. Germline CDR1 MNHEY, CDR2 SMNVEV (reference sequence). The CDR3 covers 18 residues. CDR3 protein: CASSLYLRDPSSYNEQFF. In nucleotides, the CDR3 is TGTGCCAGCAGTTTATATTTGCGGGACCCAAGCTCCTACAATGAGCAGTTCTTC.

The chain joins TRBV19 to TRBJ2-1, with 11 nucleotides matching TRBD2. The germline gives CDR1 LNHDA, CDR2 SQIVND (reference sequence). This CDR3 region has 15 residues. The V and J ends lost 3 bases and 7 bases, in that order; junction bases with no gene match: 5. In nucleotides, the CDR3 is TGTGCCAGTAGTATTACGGCTAGCGGGGGGAATGAGCAGTTCTTC. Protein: CASSITASGGNEQFF.

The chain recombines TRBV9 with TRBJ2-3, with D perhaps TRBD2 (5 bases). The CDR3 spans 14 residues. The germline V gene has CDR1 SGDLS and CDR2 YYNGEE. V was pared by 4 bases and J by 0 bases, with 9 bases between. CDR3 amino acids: CASSPRTSTDTQYF. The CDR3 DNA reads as TGTGCCAGCAGCCCTAGGACTAGCACAGATACGCAGTATTTT.

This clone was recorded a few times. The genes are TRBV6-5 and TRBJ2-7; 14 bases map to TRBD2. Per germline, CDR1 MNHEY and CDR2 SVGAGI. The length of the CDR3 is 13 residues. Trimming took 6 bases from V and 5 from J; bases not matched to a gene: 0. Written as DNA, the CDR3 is TGTGCCAGCAGGGGACTAGCGGGGGACGAGCAGTACTTC. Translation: CASRGLAGDEQYF.

CDR3 region: CASSSGTGTSNYGYTF. CDR3 DNA: TGTGCCAGCAGCTCCGGGACAGGGACCTCTAACTATGGCTACACCTTC. V and J are TRBV7-8 and TRBJ1-2, with 9 bases matching TRBD1. The germline V gene encodes CDR1 SGHVS and CDR2 FQNEAQ. This CDR3 comprises 16 residues. The J segment lost 0 bases and the V segment lost 4 bases, leaving 6 bases of the junction unmatched.

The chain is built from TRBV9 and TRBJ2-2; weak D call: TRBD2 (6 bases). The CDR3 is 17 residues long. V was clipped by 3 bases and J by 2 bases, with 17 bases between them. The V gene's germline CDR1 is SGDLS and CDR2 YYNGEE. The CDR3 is CASSAMGGLPNTGELFF. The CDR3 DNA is TGTGCCAGCAGCGCGATGGGAGGACTACCTAACACCGGGGAGCTGTTTTTT.

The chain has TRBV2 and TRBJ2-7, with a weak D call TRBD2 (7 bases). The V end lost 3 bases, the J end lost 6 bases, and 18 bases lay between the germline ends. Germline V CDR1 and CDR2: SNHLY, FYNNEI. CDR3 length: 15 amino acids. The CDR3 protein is CASSEVASGGGEQYF. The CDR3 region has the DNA TGTGCCAGCAGTGAGGTCGCTAGCGGAGGGGGCGAGCAGTACTTC.

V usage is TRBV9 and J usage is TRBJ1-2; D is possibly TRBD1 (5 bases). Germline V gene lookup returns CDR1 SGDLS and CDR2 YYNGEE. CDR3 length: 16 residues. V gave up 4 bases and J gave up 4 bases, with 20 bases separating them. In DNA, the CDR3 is TGTGCCAGCAGCCCGGAGGGAGGAAGGGGATTCTATGGCTACACCTTC. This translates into CASSPEGGRGFYGYTF.

The CDR3 here is CASSSQMNTEAFF. CDR3 DNA: TGTGCCAGCAGCTCTCAGATGAACACTGAAGCTTTCTTT. The rearrangement uses TRBV7-6 and TRBJ1-1, with D unclear. V shed 4 bases and J shed 0 bases, with 6 bases lying between them. Germline V gives CDR1 SGHVS, CDR2 FNYEAQ. The CDR3 runs to 13 residues.

CDR3 sequence (DNA): TGTGCCAGCAGTTACCATCGGGACTACGAGCAGTACTTC. It translates to CASSYHRDYEQYF. The chain is built from TRBV6-5 and TRBJ2-7; D may be TRBD2 (5 bases). Germline CDR1 is MNHEY and CDR2 is SVGAGI. The germline V and J ends were trimmed by 2 bases and 3 bases, with 8 bases remaining between them. CDR3 length equals 13 residues.

The CDR3 DNA sequence: TGTGCCAGCAGCCCAGGGGGCAGGGGGCGAACCGGGGAGCTGTTTTTT. Translating it yields CASSPGGRGRTGELFF. V is TRBV11-3 and J is TRBJ2-2, with TRBD1 identical over 8 bases. Unmatched junction bases numbered 10, after V lost 5 bases and J lost 5 bases. Germline lookup yields CDR1 SGHNT and CDR2 YENEEA. CDR3 length: 16 residues.

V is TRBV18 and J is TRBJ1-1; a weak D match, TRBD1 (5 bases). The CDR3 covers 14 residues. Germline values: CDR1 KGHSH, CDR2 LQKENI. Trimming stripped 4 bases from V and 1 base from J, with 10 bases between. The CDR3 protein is CASSRGTGNTEAFF. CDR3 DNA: TGTGCCAGCTCACGGGGCACCGGGAACACTGAAGCTTTCTTT.

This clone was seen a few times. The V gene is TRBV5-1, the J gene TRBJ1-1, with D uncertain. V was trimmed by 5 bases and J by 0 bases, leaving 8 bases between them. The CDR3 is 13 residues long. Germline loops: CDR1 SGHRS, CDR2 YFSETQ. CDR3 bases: TGCGCCAGCAGGGTGAGAATGAACACTGAAGCTTTCTTT. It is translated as CASRVRMNTEAFF.

Here the CDR3 DNA reads TGCAGCGTTCGGGACACCGGGGAGCTGTTTTTT. Protein: CSVRDTGELFF. The chain links TRBV29-1 to TRBJ2-2; D gene ambiguous. The CDR3 runs to 11 residues. Trimming took 5 bases from V and 3 from J, leaving 4 bases between them. Per germline, CDR1 SQVTM and CDR2 ANQGSEA.

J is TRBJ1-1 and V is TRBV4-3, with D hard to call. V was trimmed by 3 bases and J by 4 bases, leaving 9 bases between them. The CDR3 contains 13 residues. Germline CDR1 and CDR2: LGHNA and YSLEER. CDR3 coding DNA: TGCGCCAGCAGCCACCGGGAGGGCACTGAAGCTTTCTTT. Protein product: CASSHREGTEAFF.

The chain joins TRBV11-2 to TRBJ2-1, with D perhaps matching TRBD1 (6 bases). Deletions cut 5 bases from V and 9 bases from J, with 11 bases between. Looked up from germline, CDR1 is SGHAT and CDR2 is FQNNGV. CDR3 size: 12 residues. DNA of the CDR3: TGTGCCAGCAGCAAAGACAGGAGTGAGCAGTTCTTC. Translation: CASSKDRSEQFF.

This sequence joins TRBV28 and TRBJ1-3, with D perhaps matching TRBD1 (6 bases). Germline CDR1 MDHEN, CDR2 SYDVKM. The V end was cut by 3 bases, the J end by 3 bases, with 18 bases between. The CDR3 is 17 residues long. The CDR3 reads CASSFGLQGNGGNTIYF. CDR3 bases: TGTGCCAGCAGTTTCGGACTTCAGGGGAATGGTGGAAACACCATATATTTT.

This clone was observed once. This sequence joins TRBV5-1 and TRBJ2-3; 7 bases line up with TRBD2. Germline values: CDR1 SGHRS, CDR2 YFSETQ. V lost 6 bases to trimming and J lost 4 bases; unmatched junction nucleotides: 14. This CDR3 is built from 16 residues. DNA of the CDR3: TGCGCCAGCAATCGAGGTGGAGCTAGCGGCGCAGATACGCAGTATTTT. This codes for CASNRGGASGADTQYF.